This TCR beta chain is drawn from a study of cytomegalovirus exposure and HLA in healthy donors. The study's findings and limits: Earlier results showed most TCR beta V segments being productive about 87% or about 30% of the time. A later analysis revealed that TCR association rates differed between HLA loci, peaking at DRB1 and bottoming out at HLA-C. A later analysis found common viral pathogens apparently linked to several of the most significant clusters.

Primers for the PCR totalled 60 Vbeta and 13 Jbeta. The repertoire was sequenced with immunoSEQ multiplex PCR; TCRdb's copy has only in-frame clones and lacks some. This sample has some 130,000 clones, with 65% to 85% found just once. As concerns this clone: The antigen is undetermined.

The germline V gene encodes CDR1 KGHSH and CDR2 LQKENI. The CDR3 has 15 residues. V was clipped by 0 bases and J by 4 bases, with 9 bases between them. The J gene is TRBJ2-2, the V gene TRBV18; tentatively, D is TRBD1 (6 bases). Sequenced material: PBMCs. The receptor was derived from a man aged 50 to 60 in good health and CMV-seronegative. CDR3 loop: CASSPPDRATGELFF. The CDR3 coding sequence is TGTGCCAGCTCACCACCGGACAGAGCCACCGGGGAGCTGTTTTTT.